A selection of T cell receptor delta chains follows, all from one sample in a study of γδ T cells in repeated Plasmodium falciparum infection. TCRdb ran CATT on the multiplex PCR reads. The sample holds tens of thousands of delta-chain clones, 1.5% to 2% seen once. Sequencing was done on a sample of gamma-delta T cells from blood. These receptors all stem from a pool of human donors (malaria-infected and uninfected, not separated). The conserved cysteine and the conserved F or W are not part of the CDR3 here. Each record gives: J gene, D gene, V gene, CDR3 protein. A D gene is named only where the DNA matches it firmly.

>TRDJ1|TRDD3|TRDV1
ALGELGCGDAGIPWATDKLI
>TRDJ1|TRDD3|TRDV1
ALGWGILRGGLYTDKLI
>TRDJ1|TRDD3|TRDV1
ALGSSHILGNPYTDKLI
>TRDJ1|TRDD3|TRDV1
ALGELLILRTRLGDIIPDKLI
>TRDJ1|TRDD3|TRDV1
ALGGPPSFPYRGYGRTDKLI
>TRDJ1|TRDD3|TRDV2
ACDTVGGYASDKLI
>TRDJ2|TRDD3|TRDV1
ALGELIFLPFYWGIRRAQLF
>TRDJ1|TRDD3|TRDV1
ALQLNLGVTSRYTDKLI
>TRDJ3|TRDD3|TRDV2
ACDSVLGDTLAWDTRQMF
>TRDJ1|TRDD3|TRDV1
ALGVSSTLSYWGFYTDKLI
>TRDJ1|-|TRDV1
ALGELTFLISPVSGDTADKLI
>TRDJ2|-|TRDV3
AFRLINLRGIGHSFLLAAQLF
>TRDJ1|-|TRDV1
ALGGKRVPPGVMYTDKLI
>TRDJ1|TRDD3|TRDV1
ALGEPSPFSTFILLGAPAYTDKLI
>TRDJ1|TRDD3|TRDV2
ACDTDNWGIRVLPITPPRI
>TRDJ1|-|TRDV1
ALGEVTPPSRNTDKLI
>TRDJ4|TRDD3|TRDV1
ALGELFSTLPVLGDHRARPLI
>TRDJ1|TRDD2|TRDV1
ALGDPQAFLGVYTDKLI
>TRDJ1|TRDD3|TRDV1
ALGELSIRVMGDTSRKLI
>TRDJ4|TRDD3|TRDV1
ALGCPTWGIRGPLI
>TRDJ2|-|TRDV1
ALGELEVFPPSLGLALTAQLF
>TRDJ3|TRDD3|TRDV2
ACDTGGYGSWDTRQMF
>TRDJ1|-|TRDV1
ALGELTRATAYWELYTDKLI
>TRDJ1|TRDD3|TRDV1
ALGELGEYWGIRTDKLI
>TRDJ1|TRDD3|TRDV1
ALGEFPQLGDHTDKLI
>TRDJ1|TRDD3|TRDV1
ALGELVTYWGIRFYTDKLI
>TRDJ1|-|TRDV3
AFGRLRYLYWVTYTDKLI
>TRDJ1|-|TRDV1
ALLTATRSLAYKLI
>TRDJ2|TRDD3|TRDV1
ALGESPFLPHSLWGIRLTAQLF
>TRDJ1|TRDD3|TRDV1
ALGPLPTSLVGGIRDLFTWYTDKLI
>TRDJ1|TRDD3|TRDV1
ALGELSLWLRLGDTRLHKLI
>TRDJ1|TRDD3|TRDV1
ALGESEDPTPSSGDTRIGWDTDKLI
>TRDJ1|-|TRDV1
ALGEVIHDKLI
>TRDJ1|TRDD3|TRDV1
ALGERPTWGYVTDKLI
>TRDJ1|-|TRDV1
ALRELRPGGGHFKLI
>TRDJ1|-|TRDV3
ALISRRPYLLSSTDKLI
>TRDJ1|-|TRDV1
ALGEPTAWGWAPECTLI
>TRDJ1|-|TRDV1
ALGEDNSPMWDSEYTDKLI
>TRDJ1|-|TRDV1
ALGEFRSDKLI
>TRDJ1|TRDD3|TRDV1
ALGELRTYWGVTDKLI
>TRDJ1|TRDD3|TRDV3
ACPELGDAFTDKLI
>TRDJ1|TRDD3|TRDV1
ALGERKPYWGSPYTDKLI
>TRDJ1|TRDD3|TRAV29/DV5
AALYHSCGIQPGYTDKLI
>TRDJ1|TRDD3|TRDV1
ALGPQGARAGGSRYTDKLI
>TRDJ1|TRDD2|TRDV1
ALGGPSYVPWAYTDKLI
>TRDJ1|-|TRDV1
ALGEKHSFHDKLI
>TRDJ1|TRDD3|TRDV1
ALGEPLYEGVPYWGYTDKLI